This T cell receptor (beta chain) was recorded in a study of monozygotic twins with cystic fibrosis. To note about this clone: Antigen specificity is unknown.

Whole-study findings and limits: J usage was most co-twin-similar in 8 of 16 pairs, V in 13.

Germline CDR1 reads SQVTM; CDR2 reads ANQGSEA. This CDR3 is 17 amino acids long. V was pared by 4 bases and J by 3 bases, with 23 bases between. Data came from immunoSEQ multiplex PCR; TCRdb stores just in-frame clones and leaves some out. The data hold about 36,000 clones, with around 90% observed a single time. Material for sequencing was blood. The clonotype was recovered from a boy younger than 10 with cystic fibrosis. V and J are TRBV29-1 and TRBJ2-3; either TRBD1 or TRBD2 may fit D (5 bases each). CDR3 in amino acids: CSVVPMPLGDGTDTQYF. The CDR3 DNA reads TGCAGCGTTGTTCCCATGCCTCTGGGGGACGGAACAGATACGCAGTATTTT.